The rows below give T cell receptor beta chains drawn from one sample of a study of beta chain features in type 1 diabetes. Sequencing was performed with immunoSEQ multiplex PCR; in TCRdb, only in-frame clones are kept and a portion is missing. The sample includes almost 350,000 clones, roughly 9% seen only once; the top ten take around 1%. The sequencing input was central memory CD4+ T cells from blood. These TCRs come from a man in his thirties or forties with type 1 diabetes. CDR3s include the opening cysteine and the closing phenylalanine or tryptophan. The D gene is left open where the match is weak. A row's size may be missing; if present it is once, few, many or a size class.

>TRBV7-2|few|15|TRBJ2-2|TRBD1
TGTGCCAGCAGTCGGGACAGGATAAACACCGGGGAGCTGTTTTTT
CASSRDRINTGELFF
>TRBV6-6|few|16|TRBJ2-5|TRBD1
TGTGCCAGCAGAAGGGATCTTGGGACAGGGTGGGAGACCCAGTACTTC
CASRRDLGTGWETQYF
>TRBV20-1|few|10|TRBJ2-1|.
TGCAGTGCTGACCCCCACGAGCAGTTCTTC
CSADPHEQFF
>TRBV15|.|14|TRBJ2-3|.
TGTGCCACCAGCAGAGGTACCCACACAGATACGCAGTATTTT
CATSRGTHTDTQYF
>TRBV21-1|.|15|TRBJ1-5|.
TGTGCCAGCAGAAACAGGGGCAGGAGCAATCAGCCCCAGCATTTT
CASRNRGRSNQPQHF
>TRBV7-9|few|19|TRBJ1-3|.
TGTGCCAGCAGCCGCCACCAAGGACTTACCATGAGCTCTGGAAACACCATATATTTT
CASSRHQGLTMSSGNTIYF
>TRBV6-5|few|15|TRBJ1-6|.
TGTGCCAGCAGTCGGACGAGGACGGGGAATTCACCCCTCCACTTT
CASSRTRTGNSPLHF
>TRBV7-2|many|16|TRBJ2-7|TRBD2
TGTGCCAGCAGCTTAGCGTTGGGAGGGGTACGTGGAGAGCAGTACTTC
CASSLALGGVRGEQYF
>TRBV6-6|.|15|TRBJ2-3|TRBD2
TGTGCCAGCAGAGCTCCTAGCGGGGCCACAGATACGCAGTATTTT
CASRAPSGATDTQYF
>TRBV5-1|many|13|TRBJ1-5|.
TGCGCCAGCAGCTTGGATAGCAATCAGCCCCAGCATTTT
CASSLDSNQPQHF
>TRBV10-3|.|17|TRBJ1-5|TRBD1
TGTGCCATCAGTGAGTCGACAGGGGGATTTAGCAATCAGCCCCAGCATTTT
CAISESTGGFSNQPQHF
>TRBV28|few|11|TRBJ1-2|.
TGTGCCAGCAGTTCAAGTCCTGGCTACACCTTC
CASSSSPGYTF
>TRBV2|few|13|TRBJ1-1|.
TGTGCCAGCAGTGAACCTCCCCCCGGTGGAGCTTTCTTT
CASSEPPPGGAFF
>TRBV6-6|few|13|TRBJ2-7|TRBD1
TGTGCCAGCAGAGCCAGGACAGGAGGCGAGCAGTACTTC
CASRARTGGEQYF
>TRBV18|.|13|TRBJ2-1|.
TGTGCCAGCTCACCGGCAGGTCTCAATGAGCAGTTCTTC
CASSPAGLNEQFF
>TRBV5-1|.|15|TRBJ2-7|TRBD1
TGCGCCAGCAGCTTGGGGGACAGGGCGCCTTTGGAGCAGTACTTC
CASSLGDRAPLEQYF
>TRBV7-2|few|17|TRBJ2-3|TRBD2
TGTGCCAGCAGCATAACCACCCTAGCGGTACCCACAGATACGCAGTATTTT
CASSITTLAVPTDTQYF
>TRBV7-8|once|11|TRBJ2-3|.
TGTGCCAGCAGTCAGGGGAATACGCAGTATTTT
CASSQGNTQYF
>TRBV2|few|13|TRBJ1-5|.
TGTGCCAGCAGTGCTGACAGTAGCCAGCCCCAGCATTTT
CASSADSSQPQHF
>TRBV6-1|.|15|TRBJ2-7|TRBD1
TGTGCCAGCTACCGTGTAGGGACAGGCGCCTACGAGCAGTACTTC
CASYRVGTGAYEQYF
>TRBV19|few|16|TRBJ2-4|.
TGTGCCAGTAGTATTTTGCAGGGCTTAGCCAAAAACATTCAGTACTTC
CASSILQGLAKNIQYF
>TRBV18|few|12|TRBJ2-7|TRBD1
TGTGCCAGCTCACCTGACAGGGGCGAGCAGTACTTC
CASSPDRGEQYF
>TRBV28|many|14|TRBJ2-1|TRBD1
TGTGCCAGCAGCACGGGACAGGGTACGAATGAGCAGTTCTTC
CASSTGQGTNEQFF
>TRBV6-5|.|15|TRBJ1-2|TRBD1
TGTGCCAGCACGGCTTTGGGACAGGACACTCGAGGCTACACCTTC
CASTALGQDTRGYTF
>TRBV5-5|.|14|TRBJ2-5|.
TGTGCCAGCAGCTTGGGGACGGAGGTGGAGACCCAGTACTTC
CASSLGTEVETQYF
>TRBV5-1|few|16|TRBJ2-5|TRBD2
TGCGCCAGCAGCTTGGAGCGGGGGTTTATTCAAGAGACCCAGTACTTC
CASSLERGFIQETQYF
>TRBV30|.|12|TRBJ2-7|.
TGTGCTTTCGGACGGAAGACCTACGAGCAGTACTTC
CAFGRKTYEQYF
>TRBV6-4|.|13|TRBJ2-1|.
TGTGCCAGCAGCCCCAGGGGATCTTATGAGCAGTTCTTC
CASSPRGSYEQFF
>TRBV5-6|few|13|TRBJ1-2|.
TGTGCCAGCAGCTTGCCAGACAACTATGGCTACACCTTC
CASSLPDNYGYTF
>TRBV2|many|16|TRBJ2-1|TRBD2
TGTGCCAGCAGTGCTCTAGCGGGGGTTGGCGTCGATGAGCAGTTCTTC
CASSALAGVGVDEQFF
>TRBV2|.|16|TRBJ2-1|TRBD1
TGTGCCAGCAGTGAATGGGGGACAGGGCCTCTCAATGAGCAGTTCTTC
CASSEWGTGPLNEQFF
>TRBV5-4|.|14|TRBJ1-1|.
TGTGCCAGCAGCTTGGTACAGGGGAACACTGAAGCTTTCTTT
CASSLVQGNTEAFF
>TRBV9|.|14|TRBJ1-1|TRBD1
TGTGCCAGCAGTGAGGGGGCTAAGAACACTGAAGCTTTCTTT
CASSEGAKNTEAFF
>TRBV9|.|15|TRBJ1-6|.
TGTGCCAGCAGGATGGCCCCGGACAGCTATTCACCCCTCCACTTT
CASRMAPDSYSPLHF
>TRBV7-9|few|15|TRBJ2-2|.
TGTGCCAGCAGCTTCGGGGCAGGGCTCACCGGGGAGCTGTTTTTT
CASSFGAGLTGELFF
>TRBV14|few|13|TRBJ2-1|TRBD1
TGTGCCAGCAGCCAGGAATTACAGGGGGCGCGGTTCTTC
CASSQELQGARFF
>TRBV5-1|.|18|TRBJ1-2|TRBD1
TGCGCCAGCAGCCCCACCCCAACAGGGGCCGGGAATGCGGATGGCTACACCTTC
CASSPTPTGAGNADGYTF
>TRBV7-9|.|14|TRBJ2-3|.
TGTGCCAGCAGCTTGTTCCAGGGGACAGATACGCAGTATTTT
CASSLFQGTDTQYF